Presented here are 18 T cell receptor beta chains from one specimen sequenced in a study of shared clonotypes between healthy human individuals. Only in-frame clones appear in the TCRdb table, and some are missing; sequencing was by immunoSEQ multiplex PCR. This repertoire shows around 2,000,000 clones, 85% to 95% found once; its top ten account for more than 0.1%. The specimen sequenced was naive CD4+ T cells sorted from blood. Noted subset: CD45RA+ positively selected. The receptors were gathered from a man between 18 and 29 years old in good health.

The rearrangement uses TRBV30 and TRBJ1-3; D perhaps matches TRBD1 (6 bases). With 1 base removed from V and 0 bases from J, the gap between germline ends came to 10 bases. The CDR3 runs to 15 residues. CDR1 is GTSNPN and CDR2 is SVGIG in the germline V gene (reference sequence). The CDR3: CAWSGQEDSGNTIYF. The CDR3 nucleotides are TGTGCCTGGAGTGGACAGGAAGACTCTGGAAACACCATATATTTT.

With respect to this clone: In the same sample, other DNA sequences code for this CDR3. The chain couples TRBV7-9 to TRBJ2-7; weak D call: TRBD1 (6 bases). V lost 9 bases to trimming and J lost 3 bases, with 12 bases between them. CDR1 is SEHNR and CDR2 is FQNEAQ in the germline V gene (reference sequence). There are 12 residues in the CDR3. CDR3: CASGSRGYEQYF. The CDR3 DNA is TGTGCCAGTGGCAGCAGGGGCTACGAGCAGTACTTC. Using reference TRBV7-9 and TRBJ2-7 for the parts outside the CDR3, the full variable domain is DTGVSQNPRHKITKRGQNVTFRCDPISEHNRLYWYRQTLGQGPEFLTYFQNEAQLEKSRLLSDRFSAERPKGSFSTLEIQRTEQGDSAMYLCASGSRGYEQYFGPGTRLTVT.

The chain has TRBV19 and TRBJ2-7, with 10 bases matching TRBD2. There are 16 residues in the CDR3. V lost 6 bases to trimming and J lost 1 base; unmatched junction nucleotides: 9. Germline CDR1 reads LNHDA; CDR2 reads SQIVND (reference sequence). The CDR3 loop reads CASRRAGGGKSYEQYF. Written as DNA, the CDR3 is TGTGCCAGTAGAAGAGCGGGAGGGGGAAAGTCCTACGAGCAGTACTTC.

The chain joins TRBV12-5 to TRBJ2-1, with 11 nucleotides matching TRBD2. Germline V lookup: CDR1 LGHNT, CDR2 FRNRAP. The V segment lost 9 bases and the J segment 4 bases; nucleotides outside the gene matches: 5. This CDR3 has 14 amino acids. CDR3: CASSLAGAYNEQFF. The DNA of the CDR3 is TGTGCTAGCTCACTAGCGGGAGCTTACAATGAGCAGTTCTTC.

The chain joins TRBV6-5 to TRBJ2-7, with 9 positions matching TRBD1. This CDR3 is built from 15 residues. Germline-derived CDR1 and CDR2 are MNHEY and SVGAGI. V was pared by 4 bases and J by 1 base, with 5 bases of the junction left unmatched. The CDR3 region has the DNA TGTGCCAGCAGTTTGGCGGGGACAGGGTCCTACGAGCAGTACTTC. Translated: CASSLAGTGSYEQYF.

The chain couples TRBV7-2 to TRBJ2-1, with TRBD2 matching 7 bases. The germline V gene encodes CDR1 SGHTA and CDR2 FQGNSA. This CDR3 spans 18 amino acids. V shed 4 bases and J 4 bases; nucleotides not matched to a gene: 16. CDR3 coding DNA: TGTGCCAGCAGCTATACACGGACTAGTTTTATGTTGTACAATGAGCAGTTCTTC. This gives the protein CASSYTRTSFMLYNEQFF.

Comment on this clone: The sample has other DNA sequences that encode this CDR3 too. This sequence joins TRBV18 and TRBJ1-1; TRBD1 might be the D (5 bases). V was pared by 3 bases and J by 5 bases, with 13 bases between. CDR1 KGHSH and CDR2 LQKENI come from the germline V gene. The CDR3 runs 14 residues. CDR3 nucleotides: TGTGCCAGCTCACCCCAGGGCTGGGGGACTGAAGCTTTCTTT. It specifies CASSPQGWGTEAFF. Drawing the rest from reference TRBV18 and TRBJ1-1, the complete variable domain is NAGVMQNPRHLVRRRGQEARLRCSPMKGHSHVYWYRQLPEEGLKFMVYLQKENIIDESGMPKERFSAEFPKEGPSILRIQQVVRGDSAAYFCASSPQGWGTEAFFGQGTRLTVV.

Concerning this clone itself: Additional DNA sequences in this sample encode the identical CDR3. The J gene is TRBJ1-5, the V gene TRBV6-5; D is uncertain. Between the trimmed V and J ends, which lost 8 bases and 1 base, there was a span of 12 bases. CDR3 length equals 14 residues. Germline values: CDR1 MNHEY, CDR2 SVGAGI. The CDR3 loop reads CASSATGSNQPQHF. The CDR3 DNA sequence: TGTGCCAGCTCCGCTACCGGAAGCAATCAGCCCCAGCATTTT.

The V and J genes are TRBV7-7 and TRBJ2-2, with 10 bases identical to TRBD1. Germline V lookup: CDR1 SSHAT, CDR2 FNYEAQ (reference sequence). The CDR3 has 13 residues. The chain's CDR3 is CASRQGAGGELFF. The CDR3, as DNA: TGTGCTAGCCGACAGGGGGCAGGCGGGGAGCTGTTTTTT.

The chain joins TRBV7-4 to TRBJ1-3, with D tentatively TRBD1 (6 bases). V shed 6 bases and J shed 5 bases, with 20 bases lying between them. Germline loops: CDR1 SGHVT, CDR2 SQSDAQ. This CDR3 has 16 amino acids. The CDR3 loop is CASRGTGCCLRNTIYF. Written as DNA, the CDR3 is TGTGCCAGCAGAGGAACAGGGTGTTGTTTGAGAAACACCATATATTTT. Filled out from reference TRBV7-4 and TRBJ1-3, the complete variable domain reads GAGVSQSPRYKVAKRGRDVALRCDSISGHVTLYWYRQTLGQGSEVLTYSQSDAQRDKSGRPSGRFSAERPERSVSTLKIQRTEQGDSAVYLCASRGTGCCLRNTIYFGEGSWLTVV.

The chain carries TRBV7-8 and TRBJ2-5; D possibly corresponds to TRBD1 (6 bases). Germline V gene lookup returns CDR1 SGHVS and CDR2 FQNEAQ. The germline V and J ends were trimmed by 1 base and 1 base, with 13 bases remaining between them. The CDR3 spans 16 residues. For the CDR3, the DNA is TGTGCCAGCAGCTTAGGAGGTGGGGGCACCCAAGAGACCCAGTACTTC. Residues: CASSLGGGGTQETQYF. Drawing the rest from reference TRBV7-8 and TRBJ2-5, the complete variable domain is GAGVSQSPRYKVAKRGQDVALRCDPISGHVSLFWYQQALGQGPEFLTYFQNEAQLDKSGLPSDRFFAERPEGSVSTLKIQRTQQEDSAVYLCASSLGGGGTQETQYFGPGTRLLVL.

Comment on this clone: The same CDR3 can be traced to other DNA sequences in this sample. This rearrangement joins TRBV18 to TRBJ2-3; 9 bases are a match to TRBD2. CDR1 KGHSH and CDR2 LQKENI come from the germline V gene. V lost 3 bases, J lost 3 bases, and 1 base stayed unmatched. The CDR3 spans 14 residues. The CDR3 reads CASSPLAGTDTQYF. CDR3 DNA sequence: TGTGCCAGCTCACCTCTAGCGGGAACAGATACGCAGTATTTT.

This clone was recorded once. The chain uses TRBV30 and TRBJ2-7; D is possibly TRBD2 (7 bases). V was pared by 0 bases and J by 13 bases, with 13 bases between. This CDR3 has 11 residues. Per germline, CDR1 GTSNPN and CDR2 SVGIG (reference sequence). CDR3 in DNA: TGTGCCTGGAGTGTAGGCGGGGGCCTCTACTTC. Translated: CAWSVGGGLYF.

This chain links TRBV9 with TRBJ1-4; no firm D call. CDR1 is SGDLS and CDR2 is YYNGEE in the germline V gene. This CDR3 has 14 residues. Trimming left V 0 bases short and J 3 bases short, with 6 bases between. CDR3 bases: TGTGCCAGCAGCGTAGACGAGCCTAATGAAAAACTGTTTTTT. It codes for CASSVDEPNEKLFF.

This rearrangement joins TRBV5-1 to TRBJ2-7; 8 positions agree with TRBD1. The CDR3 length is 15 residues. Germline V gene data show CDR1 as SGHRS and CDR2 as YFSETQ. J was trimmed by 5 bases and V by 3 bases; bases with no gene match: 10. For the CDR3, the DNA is TGCGCCAGCAGCTCTTCGACAGGGGTGGCCAACGAGCAGTACTTC. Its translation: CASSSSTGVANEQYF.

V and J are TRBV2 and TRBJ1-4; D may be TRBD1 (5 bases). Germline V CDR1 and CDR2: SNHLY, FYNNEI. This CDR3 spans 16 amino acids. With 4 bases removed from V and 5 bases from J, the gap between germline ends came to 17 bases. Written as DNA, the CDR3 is TGTGCCAGCAGTGCCGGGGCACGGAAGGAAAATGAAAAACTGTTTTTT. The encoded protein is CASSAGARKENEKLFF.

This CDR3 reads CASIREGMAGELFF. The CDR3 DNA sequence: TGTGCCAGCATCCGGGAGGGGATGGCCGGGGAGCTGTTTTTT. The chain carries TRBV2 and TRBJ2-2; 8 nucleotides agree with TRBD2. The germline gives CDR1 SNHLY, CDR2 FYNNEI. The CDR3 is made up of 14 amino acids. V trimming: 7 bases; J trimming: 6 bases; junction bases outside the gene matches: 7.

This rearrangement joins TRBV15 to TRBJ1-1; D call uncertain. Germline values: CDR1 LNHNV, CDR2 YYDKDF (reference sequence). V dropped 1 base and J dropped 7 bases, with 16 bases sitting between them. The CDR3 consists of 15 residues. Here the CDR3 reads CATSRVSGVEGEAFF. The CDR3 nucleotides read TGTGCCACCAGCAGAGTGTCGGGAGTAGAGGGTGAAGCTTTCTTT. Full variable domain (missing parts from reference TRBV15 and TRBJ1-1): DAMVIQNPRYQVTQFGKPVTLSCSQTLNHNVMYWYQQKSSQAPKLLFHYYDKDFNNEADTPDNFQSRRPNTSFCFLDIRSPGLGDTAMYLCATSRVSGVEGEAFFGQGTRLTVV.